This T cell receptor beta chain was captured in a study of post-analysis software for immune sequencing data. At the level of the study: The disease courses spanned relapsing-remitting, secondary progressive and progressive-relapsing forms of multiple sclerosis. Findings and caveats of the study: In patients, TRBV5-6, TRBV5-1 and TRBV20-1 belonged to four or five TRBV segments found more frequently than in controls. Batch-matched samples strongly co-clustered by F measure. For normalized Chao1 diversity, multiple sclerosis patients scored significantly lower than controls did.

The CDR3 runs to 15 residues. V was pared by 3 bases and J by 2 bases, with 12 bases between. Unique molecular identifiers were built into the TCR beta cDNA libraries. One entry per CDR3 protein results from TCRdb running MiXCR on the PCR reads. In the table there are almost 700,000 distinct CDR3 sequences, 55% to 60% of which are singletons. Notes on this clonotype: Its antigen is still unknown.

The genes are TRBV12-3 or TRBV12-4 and TRBJ2-3, with D unclear. The source of this sequence is a girl under 10 years old with multiple sclerosis. Sequenced material: blood. The CDR3, as DNA: TGTGCCAGCAGTTTTCGTTTGGCCATCACAGATACGCAGTATTTT. It translates to CASSFRLAITDTQYF.